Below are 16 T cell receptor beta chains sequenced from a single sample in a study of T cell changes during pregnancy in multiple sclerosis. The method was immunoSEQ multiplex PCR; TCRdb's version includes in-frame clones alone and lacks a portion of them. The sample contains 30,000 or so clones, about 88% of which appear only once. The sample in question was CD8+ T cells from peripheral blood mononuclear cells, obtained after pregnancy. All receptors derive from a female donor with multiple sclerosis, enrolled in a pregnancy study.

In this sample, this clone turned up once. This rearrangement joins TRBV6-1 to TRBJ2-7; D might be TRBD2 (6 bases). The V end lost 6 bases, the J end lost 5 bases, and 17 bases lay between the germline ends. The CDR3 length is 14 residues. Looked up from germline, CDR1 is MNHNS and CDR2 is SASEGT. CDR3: CASREASETHEQYF. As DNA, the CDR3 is TGTGCCAGCAGAGAGGCTAGCGAGACCCACGAGCAGTACTTC.

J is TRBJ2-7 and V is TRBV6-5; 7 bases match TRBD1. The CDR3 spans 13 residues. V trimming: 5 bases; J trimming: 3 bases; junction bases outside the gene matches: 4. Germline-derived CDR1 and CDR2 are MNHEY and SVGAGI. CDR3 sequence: CASSPDRSYEQYF. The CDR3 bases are TGTGCCAGCAGTCCGGACAGGAGCTACGAGCAGTACTTC.

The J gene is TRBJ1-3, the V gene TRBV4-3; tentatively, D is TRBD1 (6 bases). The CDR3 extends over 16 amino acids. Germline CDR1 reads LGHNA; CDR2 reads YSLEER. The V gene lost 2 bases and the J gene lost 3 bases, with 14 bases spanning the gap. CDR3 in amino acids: CASSQTTGVFGNTIYF. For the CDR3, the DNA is TGCGCCAGCAGCCAAACGACAGGAGTCTTTGGAAACACCATATATTTT.

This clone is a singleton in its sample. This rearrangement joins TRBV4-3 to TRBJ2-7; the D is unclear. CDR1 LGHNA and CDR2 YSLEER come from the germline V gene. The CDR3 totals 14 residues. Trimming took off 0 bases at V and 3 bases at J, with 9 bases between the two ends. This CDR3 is CASSQDVVNYEQYF. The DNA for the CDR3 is TGCGCCAGCAGCCAAGACGTAGTTAACTACGAGCAGTACTTC.

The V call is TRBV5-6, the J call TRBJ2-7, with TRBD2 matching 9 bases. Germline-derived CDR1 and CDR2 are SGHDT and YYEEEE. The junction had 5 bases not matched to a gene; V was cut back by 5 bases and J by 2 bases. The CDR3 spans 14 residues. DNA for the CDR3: TGTGCCAGCAGTTCGGGACTAGCAGCCTACGAGCAGTACTTC. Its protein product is CASSSGLAAYEQYF.

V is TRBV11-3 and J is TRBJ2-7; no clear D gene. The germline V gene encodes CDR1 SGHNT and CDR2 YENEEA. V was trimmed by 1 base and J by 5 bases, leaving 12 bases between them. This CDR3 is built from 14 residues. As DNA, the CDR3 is TGTGCCAGCAGCTTAGTGAGTAGACGGGACGAGCAGTACTTC. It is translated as CASSLVSRRDEQYF.

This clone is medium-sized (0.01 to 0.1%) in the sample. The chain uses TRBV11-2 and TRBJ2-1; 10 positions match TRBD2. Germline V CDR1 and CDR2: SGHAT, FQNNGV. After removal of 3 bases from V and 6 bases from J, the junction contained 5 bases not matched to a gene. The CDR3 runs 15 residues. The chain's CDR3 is CASSFGTSDVNEQFF. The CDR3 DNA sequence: TGTGCCAGCAGCTTCGGGACTAGCGACGTCAATGAGCAGTTCTTC.

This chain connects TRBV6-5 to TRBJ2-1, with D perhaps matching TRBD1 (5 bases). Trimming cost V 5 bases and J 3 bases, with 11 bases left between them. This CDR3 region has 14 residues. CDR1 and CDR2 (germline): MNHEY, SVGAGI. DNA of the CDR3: TGTGCCAGCAGTACACAGGATCACTACAATGAGCAGTTCTTC. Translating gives CASSTQDHYNEQFF.

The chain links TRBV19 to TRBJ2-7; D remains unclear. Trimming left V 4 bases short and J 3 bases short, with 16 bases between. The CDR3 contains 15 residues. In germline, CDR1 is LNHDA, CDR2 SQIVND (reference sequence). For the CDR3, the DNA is TGTGCCAGTAGTACCAGCCTAGTCCAATTCTACGAGCAGTACTTC. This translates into CASSTSLVQFYEQYF.

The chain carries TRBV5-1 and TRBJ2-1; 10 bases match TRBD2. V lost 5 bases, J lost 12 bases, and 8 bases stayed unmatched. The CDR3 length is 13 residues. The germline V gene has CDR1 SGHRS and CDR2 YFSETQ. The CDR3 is CASRSSGGIGQFF. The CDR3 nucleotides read TGCGCCAGCAGATCTAGCGGGGGAATTGGGCAGTTCTTC.

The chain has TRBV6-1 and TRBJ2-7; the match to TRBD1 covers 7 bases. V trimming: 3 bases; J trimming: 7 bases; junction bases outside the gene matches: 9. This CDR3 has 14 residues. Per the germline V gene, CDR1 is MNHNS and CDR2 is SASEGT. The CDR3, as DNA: TGTGCCAGCAGTGAGAGAGGGGGCGCGGAAGAGCAGTACTTC. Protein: CASSERGGAEEQYF.

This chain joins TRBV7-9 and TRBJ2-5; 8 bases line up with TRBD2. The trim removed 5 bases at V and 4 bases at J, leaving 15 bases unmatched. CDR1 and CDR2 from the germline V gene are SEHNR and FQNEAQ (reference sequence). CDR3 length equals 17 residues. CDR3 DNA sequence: TGTGCCAGCAGCGCCGGGGGGGGGAGATTAAGAGGAGAGACCCAGTACTTC. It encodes CASSAGGGRLRGETQYF.

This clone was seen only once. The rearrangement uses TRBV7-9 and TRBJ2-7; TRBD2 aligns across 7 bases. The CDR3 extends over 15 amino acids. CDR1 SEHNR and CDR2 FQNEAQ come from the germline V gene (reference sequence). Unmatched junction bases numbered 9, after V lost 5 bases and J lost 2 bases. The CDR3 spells CASSHPGRDPYEQYF. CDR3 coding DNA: TGTGCCAGCAGCCACCCGGGGAGGGACCCCTACGAGCAGTACTTC. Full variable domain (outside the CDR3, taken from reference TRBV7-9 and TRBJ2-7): DTGVSQNPRHKITKRGQNVTFRCDPISEHNRLYWYRQTLGQGPEFLTYFQNEAQLEKSRLLSDRFSAERPKGSFSTLEIQRTEQGDSAMYLCASSHPGRDPYEQYFGPGTRLTVT.

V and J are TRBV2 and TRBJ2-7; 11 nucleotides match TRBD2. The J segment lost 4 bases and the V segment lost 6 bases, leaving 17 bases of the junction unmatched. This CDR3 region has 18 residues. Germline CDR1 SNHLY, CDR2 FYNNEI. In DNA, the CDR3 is TGTGCCAGCAGGGGACTAGCGGCCAGGGGGGATGAGAGGTACGAGCAGTACTTC. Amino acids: CASRGLAARGDERYEQYF.

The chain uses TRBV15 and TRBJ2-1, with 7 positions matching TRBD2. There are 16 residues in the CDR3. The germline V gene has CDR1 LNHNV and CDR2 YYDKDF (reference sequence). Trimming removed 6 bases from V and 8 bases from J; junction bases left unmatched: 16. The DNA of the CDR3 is TGTGCCACCAGGGACGTAGGCGGGAGTATGGACGATGAGCAGTTCTTC. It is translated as CATRDVGGSMDDEQFF. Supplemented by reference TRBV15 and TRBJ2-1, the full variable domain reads DAMVIQNPRYQVTQFGKPVTLSCSQTLNHNVMYWYQQKSSQAPKLLFHYYDKDFNNEADTPDNFQSRRPNTSFCFLDIRSPGLGDTAMYLCATRDVGGSMDDEQFFGPGTRLTVL.

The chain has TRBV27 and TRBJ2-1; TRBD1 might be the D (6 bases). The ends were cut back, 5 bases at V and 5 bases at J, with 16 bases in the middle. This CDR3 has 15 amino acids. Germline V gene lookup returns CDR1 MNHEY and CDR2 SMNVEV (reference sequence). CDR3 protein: CASSPTGGRNNEQFF. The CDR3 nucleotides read TGTGCCAGCAGTCCCACTGGGGGCAGGAACAATGAGCAGTTCTTC.